A single sample gave rise to the 30 T cell receptor beta chains below, sequenced in a study of T cell repertoires in cytomegalovirus infection (dated by TCRdb to about 2019). TCRdb shows the sequencer as Illumina HiSeq 1500. TCRdb trimmed the raw reads at Q25, called clones with MiXCR and kept productive beta chains. Every distinct CDR3 protein forms one entry, paired with its most common genes and DNA. The sample has around 900,000 distinct CDR3 sequences on record, about a third of them singletons. In total, the top ten clones hold 13% of the sample. The sample's treatment or condition label, decoded: in vitro stimulation with specific CMV peptide epitopes to enrich CMV-specific T cells. Their target antigens are unknown. Sample: cultured CD8+ T cells from PBMCs, taken from culture after CMV antigen stimulation. Every receptor here comes from a human donor in good health (CMV status not recorded). Some clones in this sample may be carry-over from other donors' samples.

The chain has TRBV5-8 and TRBJ2-7; maybe TRBD2 (7 bases). The germline CDR1 and CDR2 sequences are SGHTS and YDEGEE. The CDR3 consists of 14 residues. Trimming took 7 bases from V and 0 from J, leaving 14 bases between them. The CDR3 is CASRSRGASYEQYV. Written as DNA, the CDR3 is TGTGCCAGCCGGAGCCGGGGGGCCTCCTACGAGCAGTACGTC.

This clonotype appeared many times. The chain joins TRBV12-3 or TRBV12-4 to TRBJ1-2; D is ambiguous. V lost 3 bases and J lost 4, with 9 bases in between. The CDR3 length is 13 residues. CDR3: CASSFIGFYGYTF. Here the CDR3 DNA reads TGTGCCAGCAGTTTTATAGGGTTCTATGGCTACACCTTC.

The table lists this clonotype with many counts. The chain has TRBV7-4 and TRBJ1-1; no clear D. Germline V gene data show CDR1 as SGHVT and CDR2 as SQSDAQ. The ends were cut back, 1 base at V and 1 base at J, with 7 bases in the middle. The CDR3 length is 14 residues. This CDR3 reads CASSLDSANTEAFF. The CDR3 nucleotides read TGTGCCAGCAGCTTAGATTCCGCGAACACTGAAGCTTTCTTT.

The V gene is TRBV20-1, the J gene TRBJ2-2; 12 positions agree with TRBD1. This CDR3 is built from 14 residues. J lost 7 bases, V lost 6 bases, and 6 bases had no gene match. CDR1 and CDR2 from the germline V gene are DFQATT and SNEGSKA (reference sequence). The CDR3 coding sequence is TGCAGTGCCTCCGGGACAGGGGGCTTCGGGGAGCTGTTTTTT. This gives the protein CSASGTGGFGELFF.

As DNA, the CDR3 is TGTGCCAGCAGCTTAGTAGGGACAGGGGTCACCGGGGAGCTGTTTTTT. Protein sequence: CASSLVGTGVTGELFF. V gene TRBV11-2 combines with J gene TRBJ2-2; 10 nucleotides align to TRBD1. Germline assignment: CDR1 SGHAT and CDR2 FQNNGV. Trimming at V came to 1 base and at J to 4 bases, leaving 3 bases not matched to a gene. The length of the CDR3 is 16 residues.

This clonotype showed up just a few times. The chain joins TRBV15 to TRBJ1-5; the D gene is possibly TRBD1 (5 bases). CDR3 size: 15 residues. CDR1 is LNHNV and CDR2 is YYDKDF in the germline V gene (reference sequence). V lost 0 bases to trimming and J lost 2 bases, with 8 bases between them. The CDR3 nucleotides are TGTGCCACCAGCAGAGATTTGGGGCGCAATCAGCCCCAGCATTTT. This codes for CATSRDLGRNQPQHF.

V is TRBV19 and J is TRBJ2-1, with 7 positions matching TRBD2. Germline assignment: CDR1 LNHDA and CDR2 SQIVND (reference sequence). The CDR3 sequence is 14 residues long. The V gene end was trimmed by 8 bases and the J gene end by 9 bases; junction bases not matched to a gene: 13. CDR3 sequence: CASRRISGEGEQFF. Written as DNA, the CDR3 is TGTGCCAGTCGAAGAATTTCGGGGGAGGGTGAGCAGTTCTTC. Complete variable domain (other parts from reference TRBV19 and TRBJ2-1): DGGITQSPKYLFRKEGQNVTLSCEQNLNHDAMYWYRQDPGQGLRLIYYSQIVNDFQKGDIAEGYSVSREKKESFPLTVTSAQKNPTAFYLCASRRISGEGEQFFGPGTRLTVL.

V usage is TRBV7-9 and J usage is TRBJ1-2; 10 bases match TRBD1. CDR3 length: 14 amino acids. V shed 5 bases and J 6 bases; nucleotides not matched to a gene: 6. Germline-derived CDR1 and CDR2 are SEHNR and FQNEAQ (reference sequence). CDR3 sequence (DNA): TGTGCCAGCAGCGCCGGGACAGGGGTTAATGGCTACACCTTC. Translated: CASSAGTGVNGYTF.

This chain connects TRBV14 to TRBJ1-4, with D possibly matching TRBD1 (5 bases). The V end was cut by 5 bases, the J end by 11 bases, with 18 bases between. The CDR3 covers 14 residues. CDR1 and CDR2 (germline): SGHDN, FVKESK. The CDR3 region is CASSISTGGTKLFF. Here the CDR3 DNA reads TGTGCCAGCAGCATTTCGACGGGGGGGACGAAACTGTTTTTT.

V usage is TRBV5-1 and J usage is TRBJ2-3; D call uncertain. Trimming left V 0 bases short and J 2 bases short, with 7 bases between. There are 14 residues in the CDR3. Per germline, CDR1 SGHRS and CDR2 YFSETQ. Written as DNA, the CDR3 is TGCGCCAGCAGCTTGGAATCAGTCACAGATACGCAGTATTTT. Protein: CASSLESVTDTQYF. The full variable domain, rest sourced from reference TRBV5-1 and TRBJ2-3, is KAGVTQTPRYLIKTRGQQVTLSCSPISGHRSVSWYQQTPGQGLQFLFEYFSETQRNKGNFPGRFSGRQFSNSRSEMNVSTLELGDSALYLCASSLESVTDTQYFGPGTRLTVL.

There are a few counts of this clonotype. The rearrangement uses TRBV7-2 and TRBJ2-3; a weak D match, TRBD2 (7 bases). V was cut by 1 base and J by 1 base, with 15 bases left in between. The CDR3 loop spans 17 amino acids. CDR1 and CDR2 (germline): SGHTA, FQGNSA. CDR3 DNA sequence: TGTGCCAGCAGCTTAGAAGCTGGGGGGGCCCGCACAGATACGCAGTATTTT. Its translation is CASSLEAGGARTDTQYF.

This clonotype was detected ten times or more. The rearrangement joins TRBV7-2 to TRBJ2-7, with D possibly matching TRBD1 (5 bases). Per the germline V gene, CDR1 is SGHTA and CDR2 is FQGNSA. This CDR3 region has 15 residues. V dropped 1 base and J dropped 1 base, with 11 bases sitting between them. The CDR3, as DNA: TGTGCCAGCAGCTTAGAAGGGGCCCCATCCTACGAGCAGTACTTC. It specifies CASSLEGAPSYEQYF.

V and J are TRBV2 and TRBJ2-1, with 11 bases fitting TRBD2. The germline gives CDR1 SNHLY, CDR2 FYNNEI. CDR3 length: 15 residues. Trimming removed 7 bases from V and 8 bases from J; junction bases left unmatched: 10. The CDR3 reads CASNNVAGGGDEQFF. CDR3 bases: TGTGCCAGCAATAATGTAGCGGGGGGGGGAGATGAGCAGTTCTTC.

This chain joins TRBV27 and TRBJ1-6; no reliable D call. Looked up from germline, CDR1 is MNHEY and CDR2 is SMNVEV (reference sequence). The CDR3 is 14 residues long. V lost 2 bases and J 7 bases, leaving 9 bases between the germline ends. The CDR3 DNA follows: TGTGCCAGCAGTTTAGTGCGGCCGAATTCACCCCTCCACTTT. Protein sequence: CASSLVRPNSPLHF.

The V and J genes are TRBV5-4 and TRBJ2-7, with D possibly being TRBD1 or TRBD2 (5 bases each). Looked up from germline, CDR1 is SGHNT and CDR2 is YYREEE (reference sequence). Trimming removed 2 bases at V and 7 bases at J, with 19 bases between. The CDR3 runs to 15 residues. The CDR3 is CASSFKAGAPGEQYV. The CDR3 bases are TGTGCCAGCAGCTTCAAGGCCGGGGCGCCGGGGGAGCAGTACGTC.

This clonotype was seen ten or more times. This chain joins TRBV2 and TRBJ2-7; D is possibly TRBD1 (6 bases). Germline loops: CDR1 SNHLY, CDR2 FYNNEI. V lost 7 bases and J 0 bases, leaving 10 bases between the germline ends. The CDR3 runs to 13 residues. DNA of the CDR3: TGTGCCAGCACCATGGACAGCTCCTACGAGCAGTACGTC. Amino acid sequence: CASTMDSSYEQYV.

This clonotype has a handful of counts. The chain combines TRBV3-1 with TRBJ2-5; no clear D. This CDR3 has 14 residues. V shed 1 base and J shed 2 bases, with 8 bases lying between them. Germline V CDR1 and CDR2: LGHDT, YNNKEL (reference sequence). Here the CDR3 reads CASSQGNKQETQYF. DNA of the CDR3: TGTGCCAGCAGCCAAGGGAATAAACAAGAGACCCAGTACTTC.

CDR3 protein: CASSPTDGGIYEQYF. Written as DNA, the CDR3 is TGTGCCAGCAGTCCGACGGACGGGGGTATATACGAGCAGTACTTC. The chain employs TRBV11-2 and TRBJ2-7; tentatively, D is TRBD2 (6 bases). The CDR3 extends over 15 amino acids. Germline V gene data show CDR1 as SGHAT and CDR2 as FQNNGV. Trimming took off 6 bases at V and 4 bases at J, with 19 bases between the two ends.

This clonotype appeared a few times. The chain recombines TRBV7-6 with TRBJ2-7; 10 nucleotides agree with TRBD2. CDR1 SGHVS and CDR2 FNYEAQ come from the germline V gene. The J segment lost 7 bases and the V segment lost 1 base, leaving 4 bases of the junction unmatched. The CDR3 length is 14 residues. CDR3 coding DNA: TGTGCCAGCAGCTTAGTACTAGCGGGGTGGGAGCAGTACTTC. Translating it yields CASSLVLAGWEQYF.

This chain uses TRBV6-5 with TRBJ1-2; 9 bases agree with TRBD1. Germline CDR1 MNHEY, CDR2 SVGAGI. V lost 5 bases, J lost 4 bases, and 11 bases stayed unmatched. This CDR3 contains 16 residues. The CDR3 DNA sequence: TGTGCCAGCAGTCCGCTAGGACAGGGGATGCGCTATGGCTACACCTTC. Encoded protein: CASSPLGQGMRYGYTF.

For the CDR3, the DNA is TGTGCCAGCAGCCCCGGCGAGGGGAACCAAGAGACCCAGTACTTC. It is translated as CASSPGEGNQETQYF. The chain carries TRBV7-3 and TRBJ2-5; D is tentatively TRBD1 or TRBD2 (5 bases each). The CDR3 has 15 residues. The germline V gene encodes CDR1 SGHTA and CDR2 FQGTGA. Trimming removed 5 bases from V and 0 bases from J, with 13 bases in between.

The rearrangement uses TRBV9 and TRBJ2-5; D gene uncertain. Germline V lookup: CDR1 SGDLS, CDR2 YYNGEE. The CDR3 consists of 13 residues. V was pared by 0 bases and J by 4 bases, with 7 bases between. The CDR3 protein is CASSVATPETQYF. Here the CDR3 DNA reads TGTGCCAGCAGCGTAGCTACCCCAGAGACCCAGTACTTC. The full variable domain, in which reference TRBV9 and TRBJ2-5 provide the parts outside the CDR3, is DSGVTQTPKHLITATGQRVTLRCSPRSGDLSVYWYQQSLDQGLQFLIQYYNGEERAKGNILERFSAQQFPDLHSELNLSSLELGDSALYFCASSVATPETQYFGPGTRLLVL.

Ten or more counts support this clonotype. The gene calls are TRBV7-9 and TRBJ2-3, with 9 bases identical to TRBD1. The V segment lost 6 bases and the J segment 4 bases; nucleotides outside the gene matches: 8. The CDR3 covers 15 residues. From germline, CDR1 is SEHNR and CDR2 FQNEAQ (reference sequence). This chain's CDR3 is CASRHRGPGADTQYF. DNA for the CDR3: TGTGCCAGCAGGCACAGGGGGCCGGGAGCAGATACGCAGTATTTT.

The sample holds many counts of this clonotype. The CDR3 loop reads CASSSRPESGYTF. The DNA for the CDR3 is TGTGCCAGCAGTTCTCGTCCGGAATCTGGCTACACCTTC. This chain uses TRBV12-3 or TRBV12-4 with TRBJ1-2; D unresolved. V was clipped by 4 bases and J by 7 bases, with 13 bases between them. The CDR3 has 13 amino acids.

This clonotype was found a few times. V gene TRBV6-1 combines with J gene TRBJ1-1; D call uncertain. CDR1 and CDR2 from the germline V gene are MNHNS and SASEGT. This CDR3 has 11 residues. V was clipped by 2 bases and J by 10 bases, with 8 bases between them. The CDR3 DNA reads TGTGCCAGCAGTGAACCTAGGAGAGCTTTCTTT. Translation: CASSEPRRAFF.

The V gene is TRBV7-8, the J gene TRBJ1-1; the D is unclear. The CDR3 is 13 amino acids. The ends were cut back, 1 base at V and 6 bases at J, with 9 bases in the middle. Germline V gene data show CDR1 as SGHVS and CDR2 as FQNEAQ. This CDR3 reads CASSLGIGPEAFF. CDR3 sequence (DNA): TGTGCCAGCAGCTTAGGGATAGGCCCTGAAGCTTTCTTT.

The rearrangement uses TRBV6-2 or TRBV6-3 and TRBJ2-2; D might be TRBD1 (6 bases). The V gene's germline CDR1 is MNHEY and CDR2 SVGEGT. The CDR3 has 18 amino acids. Trimming removed 4 bases at V and 5 bases at J, with 23 bases between. The CDR3 nucleotides read TGTGCCAGCAGTTTGAGCCTACAGGGTTATGGACCAACCGGGGAGCTGTTTTTT. It encodes CASSLSLQGYGPTGELFF.

V usage is TRBV7-9 and J usage is TRBJ1-5; no clear D. Trimming removed 5 bases from V and 0 bases from J, with 17 bases in between. Germline CDR1 reads SEHNR; CDR2 reads FQNEAQ (reference sequence). CDR3 size: 17 residues. The CDR3: CASSKEEGLFSNQPQHF. Here the CDR3 DNA reads TGTGCCAGCAGCAAAGAGGAGGGCCTCTTTAGCAATCAGCCCCAGCATTTT.

This clonotype was observed a few times. One end of the junction is discordant with germline, which a read error may explain. V and J are TRBV6-1 and TRBJ2-2, with 13 positions matching TRBD2. The CDR3 length is 20 residues. CDR1 and CDR2 (germline): MNHNS, SASEGT. The CDR3 protein is CASSQALGTSGVWITGELFF. CDR3 nucleotide sequence: TGTGCCAGCAGTCAAGCCCTAGGGACTAGCGGGGTGTGGATCACCGGGGAGCTGTTTTTT.

There are a few counts of this clonotype. This chain links TRBV4-1 with TRBJ1-2; D call uncertain. V dropped 1 base and J dropped 4 bases, with 13 bases sitting between them. The CDR3 sequence is 15 residues long. Germline V gene data show CDR1 as MGHRA and CDR2 as YSYEKL. CDR3 region: CASSQVEEIFYGYTF. CDR3 coding DNA: TGCGCCAGCAGCCAAGTTGAGGAGATTTTCTATGGCTACACCTTC.